This TCR beta chain was profiled in a study of vaccination effects on CD4 cells after COVID-19. ViraFEST assay sequencing came after antigen-specific CD4+ T cells were expanded with viral peptide pools. Subsequent to a culture period of about ten days, CD4+ T cells were isolated. SARS-CoV-2 infected the person between March and December 2020, as confirmed by PCR. Clones were read by immunoSEQ multiplex PCR, and TCRdb kept only the in-frame ones, dropping some. Of approximately 29,000 clones listed, under 85% are singletons. Germline CDR1 is MDHEN and CDR2 is SYDVKM. CDR3 length: 15 amino acids. V dropped 6 bases and J dropped 6; count of bases not matched to a gene: 11. About this clone itself: Its specificity is unknown.

The J gene is TRBJ2-7, the V gene TRBV28, with 10 nucleotides matching TRBD2. The sequenced sample was CD4+ T cells from PBMCs cultured with a peptide pool, obtained before COVID-19 vaccination. The clonotype comes from a human donor who had a prior SARS-CoV-2 infection. CDR3 amino acids: CASSQTPGLASEQYF. CDR3 DNA sequence: TGTGCCAGCAGCCAAACTCCGGGACTAGCGTCCGAGCAGTACTTC.